Listed below are T cell receptor beta chains from one sample, sequenced in a study of blood T cell repertoires in COVID-19. TCRdb keeps only in-frame clones here, not all; method: immunoSEQ multiplex PCR. The sample has 400,000 to 500,000 clones, roughly 90% seen once. Material: PBMCs or T cells enriched from blood (not recorded which). The source is a woman in her late teens or twenties who had been exposed to COVID-19. Each CDR3 is given without its conserved first and last residue. A D gene is named only where the DNA matches it firmly.

>TRBV6-5|NA
ASSYSIPGSNQPQH
>TRBV10-3|TRBD1
AISGTGVRGYT
>TRBV12-5|TRBD2
ASGLATGLAPNNEQF
>TRBV19|TRBD2
ASSVKAGQLGLAGAYVYEQY
>TRBV19|NA
ASSIGQGNEQF
>TRBV28|NA
ASRGRAPYQETQY
>TRBV25-1|NA
ASSEFTGRDGELF
>TRBV5-1|TRBD1
ASSFQGADTQY
>TRBV27|TRBD1
ASSRQGALANYGYT
>TRBV13|NA
ASSLGEGASKNIQY
>TRBV29-1|NA
SVGSPNQPQH
>TRBV3-1/TRBV3-2|NA
ASSRSSGGGTEAF
>TRBV5-4|NA
ASSLAIGGSSYNSPLH
>TRBV10-3|TRBD1
AIRAGTGPYEQY
>TRBV5-1|TRBD1
ASSPGTGGYNEQF
>TRBV28|TRBD1
ASSPSGTGGLEQF
>TRBV19|NA
ASSMEVGQPQH
>TRBV10-3|NA
AISSGGPGYT
>TRBV7-9|NA
ASSLAEDSTDGYT
>TRBV2|NA
ASSEVNQETQY
>TRBV5-8|NA
ASSLGERFYGYT
>TRBV7-2|TRBD2
ASSLLMTGGGELF
>TRBV5-1|NA
ASSLGLAWGYNEQF
>TRBV28|NA
ASRGLNTEAF
>TRBV5-4|TRBD1
ASSPTGSGTGELF
>TRBV5-1|NA
ASSLKGWEGEKLF
>TRBV6-1|NA
ASSEARRDTQY
>TRBV7-2|NA
ASSGARSQPQH
>TRBV28|TRBD1
ASSLWGLLTDRGTYYEQY
>TRBV11-2|NA
ASSFPGRNEKLF
>TRBV5-5|TRBD1
ASSLDRGLNYGYT
>TRBV15|TRBD1
ATSGTGATGELF
>TRBV27|TRBD2
ASSLDGLAGPYTDTQY
>TRBV23-1|TRBD1
ASKTGGEAESF
>TRBV7-8|NA
ASSLNQGSYTGELF
>TRBV5-4|TRBD2
ASSLAGLAGYEQY
>TRBV18|TRBD1
ASSQRQGAGGTEAF
>TRBV28|NA
ASSSRDNSYEQY
>TRBV7-9|TRBD1
ASSPGGGTEAF
>TRBV7-2|NA
ASSSDRLNTEAF
>TRBV9|TRBD2
ASSSAGVSYNEQF
>TRBV11-3|TRBD1
ASSSGDRDLREQY
>TRBV5-8|TRBD1
ASSLRPGQGGNYGYT
>TRBV7-2|NA
ASSLAVAAGQPQH
>TRBV27|NA
ASSQLPPEKLF
>TRBV11-2|TRBD1
ASSLSSRDRDQLF
>TRBV11-3|TRBD2
ASSLRGGSDTQY
>TRBV7-6|TRBD1
ASSPTGQGLHEQY
>TRBV6-5|TRBD2
ASSQSGGALDWQY
>TRBV18|NA
ASSPPRAGELF
>TRBV18|NA
ASCFSQETQY
>TRBV7-2|TRBD1
ASSLQGALSYNEQF
>TRBV29-1|NA
SVIGILADEQY
>TRBV2|NA
ASSEFLNTEAF
>TRBV3-1/TRBV3-2|NA
ASRLGVNEQY